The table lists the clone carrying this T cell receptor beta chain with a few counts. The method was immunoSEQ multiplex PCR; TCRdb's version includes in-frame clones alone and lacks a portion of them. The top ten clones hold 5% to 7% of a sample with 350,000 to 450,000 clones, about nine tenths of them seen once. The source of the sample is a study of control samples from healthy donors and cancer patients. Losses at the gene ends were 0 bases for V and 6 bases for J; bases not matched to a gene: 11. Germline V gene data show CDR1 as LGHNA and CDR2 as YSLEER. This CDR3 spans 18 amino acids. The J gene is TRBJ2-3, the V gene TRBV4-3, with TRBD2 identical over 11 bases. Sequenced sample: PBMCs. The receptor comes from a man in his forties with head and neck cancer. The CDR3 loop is CASSQDIAGGLLEDTQYF. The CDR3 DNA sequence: TGCGCCAGCAGCCAAGATATAGCGGGGGGGCTCCTAGAGGATACGCAGTATTTT.